This TCR beta chain was identified in a study of Graves' ophthalmopathy and Graves' hyperthyroidism. Study details: Researchers classed hyperthyroidism as stable given no ophthalmopathy within 18 months of follow-up.

Germline CDR1 SGHTA, CDR2 FQGNSA. The V gene end was trimmed by 7 bases and the J gene end by 5 bases; junction bases not matched to a gene: 9. The CDR3 loop spans 16 amino acids. The sequenced template was RNA, covering the TCR beta CDR3 region. First-round RT-PCR relied on HTBI primers, and a second-round multiplex PCR came next. TCRdb used MiXCR to reprocess the multiplex PCR reads, holding one entry per CDR3 protein. The sample holds about 1.1 million distinct CDR3 sequences, about 40% seen once. Notes on the study in general: Most clonotypes expanded in thyroid above 0.001 frequency were present in blood too. With a specificity of under 85% and a sensitivity of over 65%, the model predicted ophthalmopathy progression.

The sample holds many counts of this clonotype. Its antigen is as yet unknown. This receptor was obtained from an adult man with Graves' hyperthyroidism. The material sequenced was peripheral blood or thyroid tissue (not recorded which). The chain carries TRBV7-2 and TRBJ2-5; 14 bases agree with TRBD2. CDR3 coding DNA: TGTGCCAGCACCCTGACTAGCGGGAGGGTCGGGGAGACCCAGTACTTC. Translated, it gives CASTLTSGRVGETQYF.